This TCR beta chain stems from a study of T cell repertoires in cytomegalovirus infection. A note on this clonotype: Its antigen is unknown.

TCRdb fed the reads into MiXCR, producing one record per CDR3 protein. Of around 770,000 distinct CDR3 sequences listed, about 29% were seen once; the top ten hold over 10%. CDR1 is MDHEN, CDR2 SYDVKM, per germline. J gave up 7 bases and V 6 bases, and 10 bases lay outside the gene matches. There are 16 residues in the CDR3. The origin of this receptor is a human donor in good health (CMV status not recorded). Some clones in this sample may be carry-over from other donors' samples. The chain carries TRBV28 and TRBJ2-2; the match to TRBD1 covers 11 bases. This specimen was cultured CD8+ T cells from PBMCs, taken from culture after CMV antigen stimulation. The CDR3 sequence is CASRLTDRGRGGELFF. CDR3 in DNA: TGTGCCAGCAGACTTACGGACAGGGGGCGAGGCGGGGAGCTGTTTTTT.